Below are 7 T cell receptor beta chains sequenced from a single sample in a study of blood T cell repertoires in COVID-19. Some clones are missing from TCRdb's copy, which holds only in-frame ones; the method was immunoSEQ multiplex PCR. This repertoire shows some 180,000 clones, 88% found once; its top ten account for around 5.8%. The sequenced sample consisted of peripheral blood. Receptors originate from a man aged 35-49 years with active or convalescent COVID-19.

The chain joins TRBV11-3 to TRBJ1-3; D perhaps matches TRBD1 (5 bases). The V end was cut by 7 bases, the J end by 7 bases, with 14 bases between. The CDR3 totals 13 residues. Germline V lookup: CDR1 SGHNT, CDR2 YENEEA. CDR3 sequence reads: CASTTGGWNTIYF. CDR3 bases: TGTGCCAGCACAACAGGAGGGTGGAACACCATATATTTT.

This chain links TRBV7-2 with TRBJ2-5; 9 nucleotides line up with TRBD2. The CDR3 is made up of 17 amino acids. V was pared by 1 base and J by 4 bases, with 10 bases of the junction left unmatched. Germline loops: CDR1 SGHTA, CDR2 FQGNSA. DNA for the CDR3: TGTGCCAGCAGCTTAGTCGGTAGCGGGAGCTCAAGAGAGACCCAGTACTTC. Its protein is CASSLVGSGSSRETQYF.

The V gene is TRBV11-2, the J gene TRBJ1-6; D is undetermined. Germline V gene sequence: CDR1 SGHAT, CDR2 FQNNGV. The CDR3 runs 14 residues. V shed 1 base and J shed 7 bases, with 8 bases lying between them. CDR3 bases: TGTGCCAGCAGCTTAGGAAATGGCAATTCACCCCTCCACTTT. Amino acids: CASSLGNGNSPLHF.

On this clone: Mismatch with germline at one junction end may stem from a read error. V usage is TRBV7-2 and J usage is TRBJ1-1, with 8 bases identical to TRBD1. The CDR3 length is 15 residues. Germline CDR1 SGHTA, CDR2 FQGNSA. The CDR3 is CASSFRTGPNSEAFF. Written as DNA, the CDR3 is TGTGCCAGCAGCTTCAGGACAGGGCCGAACTCTGAAGCTTTCTTT. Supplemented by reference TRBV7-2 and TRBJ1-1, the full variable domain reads GAGVSQSPSNKVTEKGKDVELRCDPISGHTALYWYRQSLGQGLEFLIYFQGNSAPDKSGLPSDRFSAERTGGSVSTLTIQRTQQEDSAVYLCASSFRTGPNSEAFFGQGTRLTVV.

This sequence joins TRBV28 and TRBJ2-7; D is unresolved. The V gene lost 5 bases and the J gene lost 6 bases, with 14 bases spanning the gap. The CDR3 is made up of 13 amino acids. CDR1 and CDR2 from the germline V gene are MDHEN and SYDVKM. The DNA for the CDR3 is TGTGCCAGCAGTCCCCGGAGTCCCCGCGAGCAGTACTTC. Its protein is CASSPRSPREQYF.

The CDR3 DNA follows: TGTGCTAGTGGTTTGGCCACCCTTACTGGCAATCAGCCCCAGCATTTT. Amino acid sequence: CASGLATLTGNQPQHF. The chain couples TRBV12-5 to TRBJ1-5, with no clear D. CDR1 LGHNT and CDR2 FRNRAP come from the germline V gene. With 1 base removed from V and 2 bases from J, the gap between germline ends came to 12 bases. This CDR3 has 16 residues.

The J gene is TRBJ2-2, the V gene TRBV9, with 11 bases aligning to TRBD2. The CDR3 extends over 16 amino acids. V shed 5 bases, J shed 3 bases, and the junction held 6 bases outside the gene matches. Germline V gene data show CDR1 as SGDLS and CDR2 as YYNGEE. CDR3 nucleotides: TGTGCCAGCAGTCTTAGCGGGAGGGCCGACACCGGGGAGCTGTTTTTT. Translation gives CASSLSGRADTGELFF.